What follows describes a single T cell receptor (beta chain). What it recognizes is unknown. Expressed TCRB transcripts were sequenced because the entire RNA isolate underwent reverse transcription. Sequencing used immunoSEQ multiplex PCR; TCRdb keeps in-frame clones, though not all of them. Found here are about 140,000 clones, 6.9% of them singletons; the top ten hold approximately 1.5%. V lost 6 bases, J lost 0 bases, and 12 bases lay in between. Germline loops: CDR1 SNHLY, CDR2 FYNNEI. CDR3 length: 16 residues. These data are taken from a study of beta chain features in type 1 diabetes. Study context: Researchers looked at about 110 million sorted cells across all samples.

The study's findings and limits: Individuals with type 1 diabetes displayed fewer insertions and more deletions at VDJ junctions.

Every single donor gave one heparinised blood draw, and these averaged approximately 110 mL. Sorted populations all had greater than 98% purity. Material for sequencing was central memory CD4+ T cells from blood. The sequence was obtained from a woman in her twenties or thirties in good health. V and J are TRBV2 and TRBJ2-6; D may be TRBD2 (6 bases). The CDR3 spells CASRRDSNSGANVLTF. CDR3 bases: TGTGCCAGCAGAAGGGACTCTAACTCTGGGGCCAACGTCCTGACTTTC.